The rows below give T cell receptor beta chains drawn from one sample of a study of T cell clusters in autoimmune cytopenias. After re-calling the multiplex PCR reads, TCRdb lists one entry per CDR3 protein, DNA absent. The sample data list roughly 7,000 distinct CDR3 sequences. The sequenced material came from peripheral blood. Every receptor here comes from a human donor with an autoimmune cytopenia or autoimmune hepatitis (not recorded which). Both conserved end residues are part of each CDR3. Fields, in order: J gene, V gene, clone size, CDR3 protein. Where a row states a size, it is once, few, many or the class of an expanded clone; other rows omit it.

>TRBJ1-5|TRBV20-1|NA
CSAKTDGARQPQHF
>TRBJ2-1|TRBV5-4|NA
CASSFRGGHNEQFF
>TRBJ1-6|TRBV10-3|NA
CAIRITVIINSPLHF
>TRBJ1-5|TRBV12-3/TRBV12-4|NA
CASSGKRYRKKHQHF
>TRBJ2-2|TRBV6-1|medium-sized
CASRAYGTANTGELFF
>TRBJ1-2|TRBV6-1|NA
CASRRTTGDGYTF
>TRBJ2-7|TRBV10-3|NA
CAISDPAGVSYEQYF
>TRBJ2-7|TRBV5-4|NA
CASSRDLYEQYF
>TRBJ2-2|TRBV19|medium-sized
CASRWGLGGTGELFF
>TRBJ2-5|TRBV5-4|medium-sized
CASSLGLAMETQYF
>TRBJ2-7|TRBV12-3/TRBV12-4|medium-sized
CASSTYPRADEQYF
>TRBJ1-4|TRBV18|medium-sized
CASSPGGNEKLFF
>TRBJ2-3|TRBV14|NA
CASSQSVPDTQYF
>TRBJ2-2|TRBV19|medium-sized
CASRALAGGTGELFF
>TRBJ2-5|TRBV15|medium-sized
CATSRASGRGTQYF
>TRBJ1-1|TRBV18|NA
CASSRETGDTEAFF
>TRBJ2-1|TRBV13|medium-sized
CASSFVNEQFF
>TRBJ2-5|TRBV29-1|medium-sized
CSVERPGGPETQYF
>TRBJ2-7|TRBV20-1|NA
CSASPQAGGPYEQYF
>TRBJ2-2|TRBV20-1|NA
CSARDRSSMGGELFF
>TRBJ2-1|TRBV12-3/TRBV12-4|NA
CASYPGLAGGRSYNEQFF
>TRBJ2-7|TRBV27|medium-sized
CASSLTAASYEQYF
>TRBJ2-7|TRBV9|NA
CASSVEGQVSDEQYF
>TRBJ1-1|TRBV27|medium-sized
CASSNRNTEAFF
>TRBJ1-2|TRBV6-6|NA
CASSYFDRAYGYTF
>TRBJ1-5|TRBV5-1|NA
CASSLGTGPNQPQHF
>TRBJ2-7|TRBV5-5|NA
CASRPGQESEQYF
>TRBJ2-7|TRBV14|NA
CASSQENSGGYEQYF
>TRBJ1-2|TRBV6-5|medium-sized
CASSYPGTGYGYTF
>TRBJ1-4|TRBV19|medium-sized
CARQDRGTNEKLFF
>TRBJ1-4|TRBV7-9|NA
CASQGGEKLFF
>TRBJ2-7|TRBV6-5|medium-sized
CASSVSGGRSYEQYF
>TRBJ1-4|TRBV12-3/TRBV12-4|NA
CASSFRGEKLFF
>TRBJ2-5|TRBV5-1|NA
CASSPMTGEGETQYF
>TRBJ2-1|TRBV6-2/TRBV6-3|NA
CASSYRAPNEQFF
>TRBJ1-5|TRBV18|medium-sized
CASSPEVYQPQHF
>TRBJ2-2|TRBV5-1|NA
CASSSNRGNTGELFF
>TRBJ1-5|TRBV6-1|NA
CASRLRDLRPQHF
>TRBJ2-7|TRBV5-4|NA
CASSLLRGGSSYEQYF
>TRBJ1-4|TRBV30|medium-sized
CAWSRGNEKLFF
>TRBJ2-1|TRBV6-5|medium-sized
CASSRAGRLLYNEQFF
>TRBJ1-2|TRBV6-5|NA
CASSYDLTYGYTF
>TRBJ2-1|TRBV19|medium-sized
CASSVITGSSSYNEQFF
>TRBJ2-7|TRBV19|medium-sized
CASSTGTGGYEQYF
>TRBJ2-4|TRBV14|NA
CASSQGSRSLAKNIQYF
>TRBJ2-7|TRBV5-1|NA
CASSLVAADWYEQYF
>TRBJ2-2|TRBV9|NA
CASSEEVGGELFF
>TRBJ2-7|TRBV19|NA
CASSIIGGLNEQYF
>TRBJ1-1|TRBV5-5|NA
CASSLAGDRNTEAFF
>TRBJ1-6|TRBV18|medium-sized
CASSPEGGYNSPLHF
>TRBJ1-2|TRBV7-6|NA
CASGADNYGYTF
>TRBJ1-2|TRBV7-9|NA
CASSSGDRANGYTF
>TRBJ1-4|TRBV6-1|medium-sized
CASSATGTTNEKLFF
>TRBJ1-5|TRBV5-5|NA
CASSWTWDGINQPQHF